These 15 T cell receptor beta chains were all obtained from the same sample, sequenced in a study of T cell clusters in autoimmune cytopenias. Multiplex touch-down PCR amplified TRB using TRB-A and TRB-B pools in one tube. TCRdb re-called the multiplex PCR reads and shows each CDR3 protein once, DNA omitted. The sample has 2,700 or so distinct CDR3 sequences. TRB amplification used around 0.25 ug of peripheral blood genomic DNA. Sequenced sample: peripheral blood. All receptors derive from a human donor with an autoimmune cytopenia or autoimmune hepatitis (not recorded which).

The rearrangement uses TRBV6-5 and TRBJ2-6; TCRdb indicates TRBD1, and absent DNA this call remains unverified. CDR3 length: 16 residues. Germline V gene sequence: CDR1 MNHEY, CDR2 SVGAGI. CDR3 protein: CAITGTAPSGANVLTF.

The chain couples TRBV12-3 or TRBV12-4 to TRBJ2-2; lacking DNA, the TRBD1 call made by TCRdb goes unchecked. The CDR3 is 16 amino acids. The CDR3 loop is CASSPLGPPNTGELFF.

This chain joins TRBV6-1 and TRBJ1-5; no DNA is available, so the TRBD1 call from TCRdb remains unchecked. This CDR3 spans 17 amino acids. Germline assignment: CDR1 MNHNS and CDR2 SASEGT. CDR3 loop: CASSRDRGLTGNQPQHF.

The J gene is TRBJ2-3, the V gene TRBV12-3 or TRBV12-4. The CDR3 extends over 16 amino acids. CDR3 residues: CASSLAPRTSRDTQYF.

Its frequency marks this clonotype as medium-sized. This chain connects TRBV6-5 to TRBJ2-5; TCRdb returns TRBD1, unconfirmable since there is no DNA. This CDR3 has 14 residues. CDR1 is MNHEY, CDR2 SVGAGI, per germline. CDR3 loop: CASSYSIPGGAVYF.

This clonotype is identified as medium-sized from frequency. The chain has TRBV24-1 and TRBJ2-1; with no DNA, the TCRdb D assignment of TRBD1 cannot be verified. Germline CDR1 is KGHDR and CDR2 is SFDVKD. CDR3 length equals 14 residues. This CDR3 reads CATSIQGWKNEQFF.

V and J are TRBV27 and TRBJ2-7; there is no DNA to check the TCRdb D call of TRBD1. The CDR3 is 15 amino acids. Germline-derived CDR1 and CDR2 are MNHEY and SMNVEV (reference sequence). CDR3 protein: CASILTGTGSYEQYF.

The V and J genes are TRBV20-1 and TRBJ2-7; absent DNA, TCRdb's TRBD2 call cannot be checked. CDR1 is DFQATT and CDR2 is SNEGSKA in the germline V gene (reference sequence). This CDR3 region has 14 residues. CDR3 amino acids: CSASPSGPRYEQYF.

This clonotype is identified as medium-sized from frequency. The CDR3 spells CATPGLTSYEQYF. The rearrangement joins TRBV30 to TRBJ2-7; TCRdb's D call, TRBD2, is unchecked because there is no DNA. The CDR3 runs to 13 residues. Germline CDR1 GTSNPN, CDR2 SVGIG (reference sequence).

The rearrangement links TRBV15 to TRBJ2-7; absent DNA, TCRdb's TRBD2 call cannot be checked. The CDR3 covers 16 residues. Per germline, CDR1 LNHNV and CDR2 YYDKDF (reference sequence). CDR3 residues: CATSREETSGGYEQYF.

This clonotype is labeled medium-sized based on frequency. The chain employs TRBV5-4 and TRBJ2-3; TCRdb's D gene call, TRBD2, goes unchecked for lack of DNA. Germline V gene data show CDR1 as SGHNT and CDR2 as YYREEE (reference sequence). This CDR3 is 14 amino acids long. This chain's CDR3 is CASSLTSGTDTQYF.

The rearrangement uses TRBV19 and TRBJ1-3; there is no DNA to check the TCRdb D call of TRBD1. This CDR3 spans 15 amino acids. CDR1 is LNHDA and CDR2 is SQIVND in the germline V gene (reference sequence). This CDR3 reads CASSTSGGSGNTIYF.

Its frequency marks this clonotype as medium-sized. The chain links TRBV27 to TRBJ2-5; TCRdb designates TRBD2, a call that cannot be tested without DNA. The V gene's germline CDR1 is MNHEY and CDR2 SMNVEV (reference sequence). The CDR3 runs 16 residues. The CDR3 spells CASSAQARGALETQYF.

V and J are TRBV28 and TRBJ2-1. Per the germline V gene, CDR1 is MDHEN and CDR2 is SYDVKM. The CDR3 consists of 14 residues. The CDR3 loop reads CASSYMISYNEQFF.

V is TRBV18 and J is TRBJ2-6; as DNA is missing, the TRBD1 call by TCRdb cannot be tested. Per germline, CDR1 KGHSH and CDR2 LQKENI. The CDR3 covers 16 residues. The CDR3 spells CASSQKPGAGENGRTF. Variable domain in full (rest from reference TRBV18 and TRBJ2-6): NAGVMQNPRHLVRRRGQEARLRCSPMKGHSHVYWYRQLPEEGLKFMVYLQKENIIDESGMPKERFSAEFPKEGPSILRIQQVVRGDSAAYFCASSQKPGAGENGRTFGAGSRLTVL.